The rows below give T cell receptor beta chains drawn from one sample of a study of T-cell memory formation after mild COVID-19. TCRdb analysed the 5' RACE reads with MiXCR anew, one entry per CDR3 protein. The table shows approximately 350,000 distinct CDR3 sequences, with over 13% occurring only once. Input material: PBMCs or a T cell subset sorted from them (not recorded which). The receptors here all came from a man younger than 30 who had mild COVID-19 (a few samples of this study predate the infection). Cell type and time point are not known. The CDR3 runs from the conserved cysteine through the conserved F or W. A D gene is named only where the DNA matches it firmly. Clone size is given for some rows only: seen once, a few or many times, or a class if the clone is expanded.

CDR3 DNA: TGTGCCTGGAGTCCAGACAACTCTGGAAACACCATATATTTT
CDR3 protein: CAWSPDNSGNTIYF
CDR3 length: 14
D gene: NA
J gene: TRBJ1-3
V gene: TRBV30
clone size: NA

CDR3 DNA: TGTGCCAGCAGCTTTGAGGGCCAGCCCCAGCATTTT
CDR3 protein: CASSFEGQPQHF
CDR3 length: 12
D gene: NA
J gene: TRBJ1-5
V gene: TRBV7-2
clone size: NA

CDR3 DNA: TGTGCCAGCCCGAACCCGGGTGTGAGCACAGATACGCAGTATTTT
CDR3 protein: CASPNPGVSTDTQYF
CDR3 length: 15
D gene: NA
J gene: TRBJ2-3
V gene: TRBV7-9
clone size: few

CDR3 DNA: TGTGCCAGCAGCCAAGCGGGGGCCCTGACCGGGGAGCTGTTTTTT
CDR3 protein: CASSQAGALTGELFF
CDR3 length: 15
D gene: NA
J gene: TRBJ2-2
V gene: TRBV14
clone size: NA

CDR3 DNA: TGTGCCAGCACACAAAAAGGGGGGGACTTACCAGATACGCAGTATTTT
CDR3 protein: CASTQKGGDLPDTQYF
CDR3 length: 16
D gene: NA
J gene: TRBJ2-3
V gene: TRBV11-2
clone size: NA

CDR3 DNA: TGCGCCAGCAGCCAAGTGACTCGGGGGCCGAGGTATGGCTACACCTTC
CDR3 protein: CASSQVTRGPRYGYTF
CDR3 length: 16
D gene: NA
J gene: TRBJ1-2
V gene: TRBV4-1
clone size: few

CDR3 DNA: TGTGCCAGCAGTGCCTCGGGGGGCCGAAGCACTGAAGCTTTCTTT
CDR3 protein: CASSASGGRSTEAFF
CDR3 length: 15
D gene: NA
J gene: TRBJ1-1
V gene: TRBV6-5
clone size: few

CDR3 DNA: TGTGCCAGCAGCCTCGCCCTTAAAGAGACCCAGTACTTC
CDR3 protein: CASSLALKETQYF
CDR3 length: 13
D gene: NA
J gene: TRBJ2-5
V gene: TRBV7-2
clone size: many

CDR3 DNA: TGTGCCAGCAGTTACTCCCGGACTAGCGGGGGAGATACGCAGTATTTT
CDR3 protein: CASSYSRTSGGDTQYF
CDR3 length: 16
D gene: TRBD2
J gene: TRBJ2-3
V gene: TRBV6-2/TRBV6-3
clone size: few

CDR3 DNA: TGTGCCAGCAGTCCCCGGTGGTCGGAAGGCTACACCTTC
CDR3 protein: CASSPRWSEGYTF
CDR3 length: 13
D gene: NA
J gene: TRBJ1-2
V gene: TRBV14
clone size: NA

CDR3 DNA: TGTGCCAGCAGCTTATTCGGGACAGTGATGGTTGAGCAGTTCTTC
CDR3 protein: CASSLFGTVMVEQFF
CDR3 length: 15
D gene: TRBD1
J gene: TRBJ2-1
V gene: TRBV7-9
clone size: NA

CDR3 DNA: TGTGCCAGCAGCCTCCACACCGGTGGGAACACTGAAGCTTTCTTT
CDR3 protein: CASSLHTGGNTEAFF
CDR3 length: 15
D gene: NA
J gene: TRBJ1-1
V gene: TRBV7-9
clone size: NA

CDR3 DNA: TGCAGCTCATCATTGGTAGCGGGGGGAGAAGAGACCCAGTACTTC
CDR3 protein: CSSSLVAGGEETQYF
CDR3 length: 15
D gene: TRBD2
J gene: TRBJ2-5
V gene: TRBV29-1
clone size: NA

CDR3 DNA: TGTGCCAGCAGCTCGACAGGGGGTGAAAACACCATATATTTT
CDR3 protein: CASSSTGGENTIYF
CDR3 length: 14
D gene: TRBD1
J gene: TRBJ1-3
V gene: TRBV7-9
clone size: NA

CDR3 DNA: TGTGCCACCAGCAACGTAAATAGCAATCAGCCCCAGCATTTT
CDR3 protein: CATSNVNSNQPQHF
CDR3 length: 14
D gene: NA
J gene: TRBJ1-5
V gene: TRBV15
clone size: few

CDR3 DNA: TGTGCCAGCTCTCGCGAGCCGGGAGAGACCAAGTACTTC
CDR3 protein: CASSREPGETKYF
CDR3 length: 13
D gene: NA
J gene: TRBJ2-5
V gene: TRBV18
clone size: NA

CDR3 DNA: TGTGCCAGCAGTTTAAACGGGAACACCATATATTTT
CDR3 protein: CASSLNGNTIYF
CDR3 length: 12
D gene: NA
J gene: TRBJ1-3
V gene: TRBV12-3/TRBV12-4
clone size: many

CDR3 DNA: TGTGCCAGCAGGGAGGGGGGCTCTACCTACGAGCAGTACTTC
CDR3 protein: CASREGGSTYEQYF
CDR3 length: 14
D gene: NA
J gene: TRBJ2-7
V gene: TRBV6-5
clone size: NA

CDR3 DNA: TGCGCCAGCAGCCTCAGGGGTGACACTGAAGCTTTCTTT
CDR3 protein: CASSLRGDTEAFF
CDR3 length: 13
D gene: NA
J gene: TRBJ1-1
V gene: TRBV5-1
clone size: many

CDR3 DNA: TGTGCCAGCAGCCCCCCAGGGTTGTACAATGAGCAGTTCTTC
CDR3 protein: CASSPPGLYNEQFF
CDR3 length: 14
D gene: NA
J gene: TRBJ2-1
V gene: TRBV7-6
clone size: few

CDR3 DNA: TGCAGCGTCGCAGTTATGAACACTGAAGCTTTCTTT
CDR3 protein: CSVAVMNTEAFF
CDR3 length: 12
D gene: NA
J gene: TRBJ1-1
V gene: TRBV29-1
clone size: many

CDR3 DNA: TGTGCCAGCAGCCCACGGACAGCGAACACCGGGGAGCTGTTTTTT
CDR3 protein: CASSPRTANTGELFF
CDR3 length: 15
D gene: NA
J gene: TRBJ2-2
V gene: TRBV6-6
clone size: NA

CDR3 DNA: TGTGCCAGCAGTTATGGCCAGTGGACTGATACGCAGTATTTT
CDR3 protein: CASSYGQWTDTQYF
CDR3 length: 14
D gene: NA
J gene: TRBJ2-3
V gene: TRBV6-5
clone size: NA